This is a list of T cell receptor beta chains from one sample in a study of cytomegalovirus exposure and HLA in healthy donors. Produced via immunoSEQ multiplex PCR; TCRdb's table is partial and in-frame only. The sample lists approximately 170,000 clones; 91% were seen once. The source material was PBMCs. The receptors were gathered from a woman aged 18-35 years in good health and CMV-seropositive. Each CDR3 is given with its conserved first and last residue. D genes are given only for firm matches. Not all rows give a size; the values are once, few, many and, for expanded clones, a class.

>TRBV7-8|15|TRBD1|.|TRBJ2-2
TGTGCCAGCAGGGAGGACAGGGGGTCCACCGGGGAGCTGTTTTTT
CASREDRGSTGELFF
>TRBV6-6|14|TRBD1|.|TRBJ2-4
TGTGCCAGCAGTTACTCCGGACAGGGAAACATTCAGTACTTC
CASSYSGQGNIQYF
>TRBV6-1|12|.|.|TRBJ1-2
TGTGCCAGCTTTGGGGGGGCCTATGGCTACACCTTC
CASFGGAYGYTF
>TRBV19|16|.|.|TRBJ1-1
TGTGCCAGTAGCTCTTGGGGGAGGGGAAGAAACACTGAAGCTTTCTTT
CASSSWGRGRNTEAFF
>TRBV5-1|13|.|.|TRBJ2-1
TGCGCCAGCAGCTTCCCCAGGGAAGGTGAGCAGTTCTTC
CASSFPREGEQFF
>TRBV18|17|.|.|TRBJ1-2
TGTGCCAGCTCACCATTGGTGGCGACAGACTCTAACTATGGCTACACCTTC
CASSPLVATDSNYGYTF
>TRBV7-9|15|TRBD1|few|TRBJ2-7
TGTGCCAGCAGCCCCACCTCGGGACAGCTTTACGAGCAGTACTTC
CASSPTSGQLYEQYF
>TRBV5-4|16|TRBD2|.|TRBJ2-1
TGTGCCAGCAGCTTGTCAGGACTAGCGGCCTACAATGAGCAGTTCTTC
CASSLSGLAAYNEQFF
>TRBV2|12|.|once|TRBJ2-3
TGTGCCAGCAGGCAAGCGGCAGATACGCAGTATTTT
CASRQAADTQYF
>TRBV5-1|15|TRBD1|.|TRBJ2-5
TGCGCCAGCAGCCCGGGGACAGGGAGGCTGGAGACCCAGTACTTC
CASSPGTGRLETQYF
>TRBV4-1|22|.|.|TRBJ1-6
TGCGCCAGCAGCCCGCCCGGGGTCGAAGGCAGGTCACGTAGCTCCTATAATTCACCCCTCCACTTT
CASSPPGVEGRSRSSYNSPLHF
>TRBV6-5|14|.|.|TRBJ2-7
TGTGCCAGCAGCCCGGACATAGCCCGGAGCGAGCAGTACTTC
CASSPDIARSEQYF
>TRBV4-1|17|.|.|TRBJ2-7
TGCGCCAGCAGCCAACGTGGTGGGGACTCTAGCTCCTACGAGCAGTACTTC
CASSQRGGDSSSYEQYF
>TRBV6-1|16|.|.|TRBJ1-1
TGTGCCAGCAGTGAAGGAGGGAACACTTGGAACACTGAAGCTTTCTTT
CASSEGGNTWNTEAFF
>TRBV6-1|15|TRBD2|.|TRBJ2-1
TGTGCCAGCAGTGAAAACCTAGCGGGATACAATGAGCAGTTCTTC
CASSENLAGYNEQFF
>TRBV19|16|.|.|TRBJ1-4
TGTGCCAGTAGTATCGGCAGGCCAAATTATAATGAAAAACTGTTTTTT
CASSIGRPNYNEKLFF
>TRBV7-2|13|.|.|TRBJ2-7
TGTGCCAGCAGCCTCGGACTGAGATACGAGCAGTACTTC
CASSLGLRYEQYF
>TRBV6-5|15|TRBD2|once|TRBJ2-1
TGTGCCAGCAGTCGGATAGCGGGAGGTCCCAATGAGCAGTTCTTC
CASSRIAGGPNEQFF
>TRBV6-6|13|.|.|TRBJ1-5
TGTGCCAGCAGCGGGTTCCCGAATCAGCCCCAGCATTTT
CASSGFPNQPQHF
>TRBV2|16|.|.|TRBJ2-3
TGTGCCAGCGAAAGACAGGCCCGCACCAGCACAGATACGCAGTATTTT
CASERQARTSTDTQYF